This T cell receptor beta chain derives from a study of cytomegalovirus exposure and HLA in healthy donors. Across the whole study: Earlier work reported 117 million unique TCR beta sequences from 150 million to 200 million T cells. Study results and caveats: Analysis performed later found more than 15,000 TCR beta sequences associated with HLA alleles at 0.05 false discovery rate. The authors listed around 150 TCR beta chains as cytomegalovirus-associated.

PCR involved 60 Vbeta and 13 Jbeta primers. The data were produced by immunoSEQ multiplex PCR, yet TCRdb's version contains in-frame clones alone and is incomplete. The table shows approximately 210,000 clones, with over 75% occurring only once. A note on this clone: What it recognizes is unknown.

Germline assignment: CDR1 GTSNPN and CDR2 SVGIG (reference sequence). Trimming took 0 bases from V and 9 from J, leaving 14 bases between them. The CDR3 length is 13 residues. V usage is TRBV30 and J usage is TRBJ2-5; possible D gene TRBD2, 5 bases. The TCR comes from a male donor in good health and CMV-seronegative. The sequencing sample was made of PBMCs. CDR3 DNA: TGTGCCTGGAGTGTATTCGGGCACGGGGCCCAGTACTTC. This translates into CAWSVFGHGAQYF.